Listed below are T cell receptor beta chains from one sample, sequenced in a study of cytomegalovirus exposure and HLA in healthy donors. Clones were read by immunoSEQ multiplex PCR, and TCRdb kept only the in-frame ones, dropping some. The table records under 85,000 clones, around 78% of them present only once. The sample was PBMCs. These receptors were taken from a man between 35 and 55 years old in good health and CMV-seronegative. Both conserved end residues are part of each CDR3. Fields, in order: V gene, J gene, D gene, clone size, CDR3 DNA, CDR3 protein. D genes are given only for firm matches. Size is stated for part of the rows, as once, few or many counts, or as a class when the clone is expanded.

TRBV4-2,TRBJ1-1,TRBD1,.,TGTGCCAGCAGCCAAGATAGGGGGCTGGACACTGAAGCTTTCTTT,CASSQDRGLDTEAFF
TRBV5-1,TRBJ2-7,.,few,TGCGCCAGCAGCTTCGAGTACGAGCAGTACTTC,CASSFEYEQYF
TRBV28,TRBJ2-1,.,once,TGTGCCAGCAGTCCAACAGGTATAGTTGAGCAGTTCTTC,CASSPTGIVEQFF
TRBV9,TRBJ1-4,TRBD1,once,TGTGCCAGCAGCGTACATCAGGGGGTTAATGAAAAACTGTTTTTT,CASSVHQGVNEKLFF
TRBV7-2,TRBJ2-1,TRBD2,.,TGTGCCAGCAGCCGCAGGACTAGCGGGAGTGAGAATGAGCAGTTCTTC,CASSRRTSGSENEQFF
TRBV28,TRBJ1-5,.,.,TGTGCCACCATAAATTTACAGCCCTATAGCAATCAGCCCCAGCATTTT,CATINLQPYSNQPQHF
TRBV6-5,TRBJ1-1,.,few,TGTGCCAGCAGTTACTTCGGGGGGCTGGGGGTGACGGCTTTCTTT,CASSYFGGLGVTAFF
TRBV7-2,TRBJ2-7,.,.,TGTGCCAGCAGCTTAGTTTCGGGAATGGGGTACGAGCAGTACTTC,CASSLVSGMGYEQYF
TRBV7-7,TRBJ2-3,.,.,TGTGCTAGCAGCTTGAGCGGCTTCACAGATACGCAGTATTTT,CASSLSGFTDTQYF
TRBV5-6,TRBJ2-2,TRBD2,.,TGTGCCAGCAGCTTGGTAAAAGCGGGAGGGCACACCGGGGAGCTGTTTTTT,CASSLVKAGGHTGELFF
TRBV28,TRBJ2-1,TRBD1,.,TGTGCCAGCAGTTTAACCGGGACAGGGGTTCTCAATGAGCAGTTCTTC,CASSLTGTGVLNEQFF
TRBV7-8,TRBJ2-3,.,.,TGTGCCAGCAGCTTAATGGGCCTGGAGGGAGATACGCAGTATTTT,CASSLMGLEGDTQYF
TRBV4-2,TRBJ2-3,.,.,TGTGCCAGCAGCCAAGATCCAACAGGTTCCATCACAGATACGCAGTATTTT,CASSQDPTGSITDTQYF
TRBV27,TRBJ1-1,.,.,TGTGCCAGCAGTTTATCCTTCATACTAAACACTGAAGCTTTCTTT,CASSLSFILNTEAFF
TRBV2,TRBJ1-2,.,.,TGTGCCAGCAGCTCGGACAGTTTCTATGGCTACACCTTC,CASSSDSFYGYTF
TRBV5-1,TRBJ2-3,.,.,TGCGCCAGCTCTCCCGAATTAGTCGTTACAGATACGCAGTATTTT,CASSPELVVTDTQYF
TRBV10-3,TRBJ2-1,TRBD2,.,TGTGCCATCAGGGGTACTAGCGGGAGACTCGGGGATGAGCAGTTCTTC,CAIRGTSGRLGDEQFF
TRBV7-6,TRBJ2-3,TRBD1,few,TGTGCCAGCAGCTTAGGACAGGGACACACAGATACGCAGTATTTT,CASSLGQGHTDTQYF
TRBV7-9,TRBJ2-7,TRBD2,.,TGTGCCAGCAGCTTACGACTAGCGGGAGGGGGAGAGCAGTACTTC,CASSLRLAGGGEQYF
TRBV12-5,TRBJ1-2,.,.,TGTGCTAGTGGCCTCCAAAATGGCAACTATGGCTACACCTTC,CASGLQNGNYGYTF
TRBV7-3,TRBJ2-1,TRBD2,.,TGTGCCAGCAGCTCAACTAGCGGGGTCAATGAGCAGTTCTTC,CASSSTSGVNEQFF
TRBV6-1,TRBJ1-1,.,.,TGTGCCAGCAGTGAAGTGTGGCAGGGCACTGAAGCTTTCTTT,CASSEVWQGTEAFF
TRBV19,TRBJ2-1,TRBD2,few,TGTGCCAGTAGTATTAAACGCGGGACTATTTACAATGAGCAGTTCTTC,CASSIKRGTIYNEQFF
TRBV6-6,TRBJ1-5,.,.,TGTGCCAGCAACCAGGGAGGGAATCAGCCCCAGCATTTT,CASNQGGNQPQHF
TRBV6-1,TRBJ1-4,.,few,TGTGCCAGCAATCCCCAGGACCTACGGGGTGAAAAACTGTTTTTT,CASNPQDLRGEKLFF
TRBV9,TRBJ2-2,.,once,TGTGCCAGCAGCGTACAGGGTTTAGAAACCGGGGAGCTGTTTTTT,CASSVQGLETGELFF
TRBV11-2,TRBJ1-5,.,.,TGTGCCAGCAGCTTGGGCAGCGAGGGACAGCCCCAGCATTTT,CASSLGSEGQPQHF
TRBV6-4,TRBJ1-2,.,once,TGTGCCAGCAGTGACTCGATCAATTCAGGGACTCTGGGCTACACCTTC,CASSDSINSGTLGYTF
TRBV28,TRBJ2-4,TRBD2,.,TGTGCCAGCAGTTGGGTTAGGATTGGGCGGGAGGGCCGGTACATTCAGTACTTC,CASSWVRIGREGRYIQYF
TRBV27,TRBJ1-1,.,.,TGTGCCAGCAGTTTAAGTGGGGGGACTGAAGCTTTCTTT,CASSLSGGTEAFF
TRBV30,TRBJ2-1,.,.,TGTGCCTGGAGTGGTAGGGGCTATGAGCAGTTCTTC,CAWSGRGYEQFF
TRBV5-1,TRBJ2-2,TRBD2,.,TGCGCCAGCGGACTAGCGGGAGTCACCGGGGAGCTGTTTTTT,CASGLAGVTGELFF
TRBV19,TRBJ2-7,TRBD1,.,TGTGCCAGTAGTACTACATCCGGGACAGCCTCGGACGAGCAGTACTTC,CASSTTSGTASDEQYF
TRBV2,TRBJ1-5,.,.,TGTGCCAGCACCAAGCACCCAGGGCAGCCCCAGCATTTT,CASTKHPGQPQHF